This entry features one TCR beta chain sequence. This sample is part of a study of T-cell memory formation after mild COVID-19. This CDR3 is 12 amino acids long. V was shortened by 4 bases and J by 6 bases, with 13 bases between the two germline ends. In germline, CDR1 is SQVTM, CDR2 ANQGSEA. From 5'RACE with constant-segment primers came TCR alpha and TCR beta cDNA libraries that carried sample barcodes and UMIs. TCRdb analysed the 5' RACE reads with MiXCR anew, one entry per CDR3 protein. The sample yields nearly 200,000 distinct CDR3 sequences, around 17% seen once. Sequenced input: PBMCs or a T cell subset sorted from them (not recorded which). The receptor was isolated from an adult woman who had mild COVID-19 (a few samples of this study predate the infection). Cell type and time point are not known. The rearrangement uses TRBV29-1 and TRBJ2-7; possible D gene TRBD2, 6 bases. The DNA for the CDR3 is TGCAGCGTTGCAGGAGGGCTCGGCGAGCAGTACTTC. This sequence encodes CSVAGGLGEQYF.